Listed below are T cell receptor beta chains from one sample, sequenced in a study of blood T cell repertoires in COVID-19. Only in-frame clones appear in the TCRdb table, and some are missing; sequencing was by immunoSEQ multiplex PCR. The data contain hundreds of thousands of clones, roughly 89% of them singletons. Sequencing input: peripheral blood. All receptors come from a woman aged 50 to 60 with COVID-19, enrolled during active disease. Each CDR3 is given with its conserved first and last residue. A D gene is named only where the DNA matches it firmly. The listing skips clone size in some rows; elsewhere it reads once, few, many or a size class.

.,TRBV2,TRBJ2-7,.,TGTGCCAGCAGTGATAGTGTTGCCGAGCAGTACTTC,CASSDSVAEQYF
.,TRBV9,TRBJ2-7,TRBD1,TGTGCCAGCAGCGGGGGGACAGGGGGCGACGAGCAGTACTTC,CASSGGTGGDEQYF
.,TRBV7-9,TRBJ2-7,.,TGTGCCAGCAGCCCTCGGGACATCTACGAGCAGTACTTC,CASSPRDIYEQYF
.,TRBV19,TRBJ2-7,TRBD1,TGTGCCAGTAGTCCCGGGACAGGGGGTCTCGAGCAGTACTTC,CASSPGTGGLEQYF
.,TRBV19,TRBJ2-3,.,TGTGCCAGTAGTATCGAGCACGGACATCCCAGGGCGTATTTT,CASSIEHGHPRAYF
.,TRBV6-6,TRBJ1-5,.,TGTGCCGTAGCAGATCAGCCCCAGCATTTT,CAVADQPQHF
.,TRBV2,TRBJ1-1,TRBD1,TGTGCCAGCAGATTGGGACAGGGGGCGAGAACTGAAGCTTTCTTT,CASRLGQGARTEAFF
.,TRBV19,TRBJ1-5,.,TGTGCCAGTGTTCCCCACCAGGGAGGGACTCAGCCCCAGCATTTT,CASVPHQGGTQPQHF
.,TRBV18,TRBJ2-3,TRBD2,TGTGCCAGCTCATCCGGACTAGCAGAAAGCACAGATACGCAGTATTTT,CASSSGLAESTDTQYF
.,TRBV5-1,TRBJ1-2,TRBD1,TGCGCCAGCAGCCAGACAGGGGGTGCGGGCTATGGCTACACCTTC,CASSQTGGAGYGYTF
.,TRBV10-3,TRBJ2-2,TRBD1,TGTGCCATCAGCCAGACAGGGTCTAGCGGGGAGCTGTTTTTT,CAISQTGSSGELFF
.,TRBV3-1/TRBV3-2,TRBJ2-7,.,TGTGCCAGCAGCCAAGTAGGCGGGGAGCAGTACTTC,CASSQVGGEQYF
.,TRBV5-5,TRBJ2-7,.,TGTGCCAGCAGCTTTACAGGGTCCTACGAGCAGTACTTC,CASSFTGSYEQYF
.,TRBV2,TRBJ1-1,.,TGTGCCAGCAACTCCGACACCTTTTACACTGAAGCTTTCTTT,CASNSDTFYTEAFF
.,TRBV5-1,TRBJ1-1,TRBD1,TGCGCCAGCAGTTTGACAGGGGGGTGGATGAACACTGAAGCTTTCTTT,CASSLTGGWMNTEAFF
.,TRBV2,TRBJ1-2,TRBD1,TGTGCCAGCAGTAGGGGGACAGATGGCTACACCTTC,CASSRGTDGYTF
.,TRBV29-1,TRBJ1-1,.,TGCAGCGTTGAAGCAGGACAGTATTCGAACACTGAAGCTTTCTTT,CSVEAGQYSNTEAFF
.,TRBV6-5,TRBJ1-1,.,TGTGCCAGCAGTCCTCACGGGGGGGAAAGGGATGAAGCTTTCTTT,CASSPHGGERDEAFF
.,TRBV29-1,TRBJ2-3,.,TGCAGCCCTCGGTATTCTAGCACAGATACGCAGTATTTT,CSPRYSSTDTQYF
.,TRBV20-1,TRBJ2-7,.,TGCAGTGCAGAAGAGACAAGGGAGCAGTACTTC,CSAEETREQYF
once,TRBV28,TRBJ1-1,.,TGTGCCAGCAGTTATAAGGAGGACACTGAAGCTTTCTTT,CASSYKEDTEAFF
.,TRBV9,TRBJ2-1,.,TGTGCCAGCAGCGTCGACCCGTCTTTGAGCAGAGGAAAAGGTGAGCAGTTCTTC,CASSVDPSLSRGKGEQFF
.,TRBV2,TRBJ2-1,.,TGTGCCAGCAGTTTGACACCGAGCTCCTACAATGAGCAGTTCTTC,CASSLTPSSYNEQFF
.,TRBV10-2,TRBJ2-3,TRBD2,TGCGCCTCCCAGAAGGTAGCGGGGGGCACAGATACGCAGTATTTT,CASQKVAGGTDTQYF
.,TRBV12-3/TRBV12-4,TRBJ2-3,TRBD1,TGTGCCAGCAGCTTCCTGGGACAGGCGCATTTT,CASSFLGQAHF
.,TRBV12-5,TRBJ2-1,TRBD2,TGTGCTAGTGGTTCAATTTCTCTGCTAGCGGTGGGCAATGAGCAGTTCTTC,CASGSISLLAVGNEQFF
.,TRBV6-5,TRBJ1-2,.,TGTGCCGCAAAGGGGTCGGCTAACTATGGCTACACCTTC,CAAKGSANYGYTF
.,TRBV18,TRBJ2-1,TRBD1,TGTGCCAGCTCACCAAGACAGGGAATTGGTAATGAGCAGTTCTTC,CASSPRQGIGNEQFF
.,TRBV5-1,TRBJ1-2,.,TGCGCCAGCAGCTTGGAGGCGGGTGGCTACACCTTC,CASSLEAGGYTF
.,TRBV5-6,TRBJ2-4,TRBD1,TGTGCCAGCAGCTTGGTAGGGACAGGGTCAAAAAACATTCAGTACTTC,CASSLVGTGSKNIQYF
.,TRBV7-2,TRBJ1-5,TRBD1,TGTGCCAGCAGCGCGACAGGGGGTGCTACCAACCAGCCCCAGCATTTT,CASSATGGATNQPQHF